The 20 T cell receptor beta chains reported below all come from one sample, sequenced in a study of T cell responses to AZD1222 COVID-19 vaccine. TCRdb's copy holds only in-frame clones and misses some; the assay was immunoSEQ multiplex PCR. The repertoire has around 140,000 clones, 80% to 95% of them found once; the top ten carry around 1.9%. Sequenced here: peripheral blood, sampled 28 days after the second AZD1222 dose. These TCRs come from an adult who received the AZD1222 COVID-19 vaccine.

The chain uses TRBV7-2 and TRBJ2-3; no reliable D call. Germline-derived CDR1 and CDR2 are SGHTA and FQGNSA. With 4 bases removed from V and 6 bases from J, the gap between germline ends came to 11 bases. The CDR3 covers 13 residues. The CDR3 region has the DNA TGTGCCAGCAGCTCTTCCCGGATGGATACGCAGTATTTT. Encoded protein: CASSSSRMDTQYF.

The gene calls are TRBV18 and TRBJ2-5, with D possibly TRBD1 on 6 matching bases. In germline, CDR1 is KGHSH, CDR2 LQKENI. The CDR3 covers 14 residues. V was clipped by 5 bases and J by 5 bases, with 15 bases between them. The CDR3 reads CASSSTGPGETQYF. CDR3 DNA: TGTGCCAGCTCATCCACAGGGCCAGGGGAGACCCAGTACTTC.

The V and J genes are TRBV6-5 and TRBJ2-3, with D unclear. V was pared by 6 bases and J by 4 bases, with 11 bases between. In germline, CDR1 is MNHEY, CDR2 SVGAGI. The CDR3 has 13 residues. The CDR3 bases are TGTGCCAGCAGACCCCCTGGGGCAGATACGCAGTATTTT. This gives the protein CASRPPGADTQYF.

In DNA form, the CDR3 reads TGTGCCAGCAGTGAAAGAGGTACTACAGGTCATACGCAGTATTTT. It encodes CASSERGTTGHTQYF. The V and J genes are TRBV2 and TRBJ2-3; D is perhaps TRBD1 (5 bases). CDR3 size: 15 residues. In germline, CDR1 is SNHLY, CDR2 FYNNEI. The germline V and J ends were trimmed by 2 bases and 7 bases, with 16 bases remaining between them. Full variable domain (outside the CDR3, taken from reference TRBV2 and TRBJ2-3): EPEVTQTPSHQVTQMGQEVILRCVPISNHLYFYWYRQILGQKVEFLVSFYNNEISEKSEIFDDQFSVERPDGSNFTLKIRSTKLEDSAMYFCASSERGTTGHTQYFGPGTRLTVL.

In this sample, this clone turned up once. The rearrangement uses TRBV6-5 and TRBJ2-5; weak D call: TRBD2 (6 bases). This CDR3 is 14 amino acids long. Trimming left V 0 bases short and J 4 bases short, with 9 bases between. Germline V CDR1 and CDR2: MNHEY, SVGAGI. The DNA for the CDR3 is TGTGCCAGCAGTTACTCGGGGGGTCGAGAGACCCAGTACTTC. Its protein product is CASSYSGGRETQYF.

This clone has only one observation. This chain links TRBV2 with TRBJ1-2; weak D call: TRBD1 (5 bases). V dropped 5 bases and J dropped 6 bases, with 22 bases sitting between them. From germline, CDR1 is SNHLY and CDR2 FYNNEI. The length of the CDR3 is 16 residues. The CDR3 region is CASSKPLGRDEDGYTF. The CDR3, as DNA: TGTGCCAGCAGTAAGCCCTTGGGCAGGGACGAAGATGGCTACACCTTC.

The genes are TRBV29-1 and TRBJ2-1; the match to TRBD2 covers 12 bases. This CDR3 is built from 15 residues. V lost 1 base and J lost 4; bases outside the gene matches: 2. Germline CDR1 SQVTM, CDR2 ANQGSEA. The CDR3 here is CSVEGTSGTYNEQFF. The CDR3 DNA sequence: TGCAGCGTTGAAGGGACTAGCGGGACATACAATGAGCAGTTCTTC.

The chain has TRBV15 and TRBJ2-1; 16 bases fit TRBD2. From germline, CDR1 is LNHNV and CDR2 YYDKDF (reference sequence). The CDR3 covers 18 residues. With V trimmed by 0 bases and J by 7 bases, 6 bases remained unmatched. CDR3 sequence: CATSREVGLAGGRNEQFF. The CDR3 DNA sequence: TGTGCCACCAGCAGAGAGGTGGGACTAGCGGGGGGGCGTAATGAGCAGTTCTTC. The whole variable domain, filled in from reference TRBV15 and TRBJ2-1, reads DAMVIQNPRYQVTQFGKPVTLSCSQTLNHNVMYWYQQKSSQAPKLLFHYYDKDFNNEADTPDNFQSRRPNTSFCFLDIRSPGLGDTAMYLCATSREVGLAGGRNEQFFGPGTRLTVL.

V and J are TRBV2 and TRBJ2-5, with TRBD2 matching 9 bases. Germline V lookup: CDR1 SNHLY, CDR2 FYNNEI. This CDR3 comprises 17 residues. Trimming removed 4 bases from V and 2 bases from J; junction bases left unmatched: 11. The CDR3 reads CASSGPSGGPIQETQYF. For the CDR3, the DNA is TGTGCCAGCAGTGGGCCCAGCGGGGGGCCTATTCAAGAGACCCAGTACTTC. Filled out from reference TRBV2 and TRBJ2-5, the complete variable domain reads EPEVTQTPSHQVTQMGQEVILRCVPISNHLYFYWYRQILGQKVEFLVSFYNNEISEKSEIFDDQFSVERPDGSNFTLKIRSTKLEDSAMYFCASSGPSGGPIQETQYFGPGTRLLVL.

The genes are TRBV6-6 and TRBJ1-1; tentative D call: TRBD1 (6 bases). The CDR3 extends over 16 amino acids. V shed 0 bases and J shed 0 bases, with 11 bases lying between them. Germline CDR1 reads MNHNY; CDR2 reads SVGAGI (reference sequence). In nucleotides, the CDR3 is TGTGCCAGCAGTTACTCGGGGGCAGGGATGAACACTGAAGCTTTCTTT. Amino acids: CASSYSGAGMNTEAFF.

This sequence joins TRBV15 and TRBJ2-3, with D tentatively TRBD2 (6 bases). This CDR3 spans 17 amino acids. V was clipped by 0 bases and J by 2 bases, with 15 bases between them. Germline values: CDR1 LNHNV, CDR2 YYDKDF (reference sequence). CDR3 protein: CATSRDLGGRTTDTQYF. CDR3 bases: TGTGCCACCAGCAGAGATTTGGGGGGAAGGACCACAGATACGCAGTATTTT.

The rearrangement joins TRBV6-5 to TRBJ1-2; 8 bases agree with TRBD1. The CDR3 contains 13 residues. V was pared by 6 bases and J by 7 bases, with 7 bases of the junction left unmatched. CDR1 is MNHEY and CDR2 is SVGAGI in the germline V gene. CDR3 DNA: TGTGCCAGCAGGGGGACAGGCTGGGGTGGCTACACCTTC. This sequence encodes CASRGTGWGGYTF.

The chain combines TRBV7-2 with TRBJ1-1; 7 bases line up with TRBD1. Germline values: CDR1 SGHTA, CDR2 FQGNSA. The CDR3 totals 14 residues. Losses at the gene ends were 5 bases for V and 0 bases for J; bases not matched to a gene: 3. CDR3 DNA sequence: TGTGCCAGCAGCCCCACAGGGGTGAACACTGAAGCTTTCTTT. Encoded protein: CASSPTGVNTEAFF.

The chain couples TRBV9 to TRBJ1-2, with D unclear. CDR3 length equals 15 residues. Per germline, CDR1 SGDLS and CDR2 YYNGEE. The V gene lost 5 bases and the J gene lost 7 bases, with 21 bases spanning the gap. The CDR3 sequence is CASSANPLKESGYTF. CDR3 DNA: TGTGCCAGCAGTGCCAATCCCTTAAAAGAAAGTGGCTACACCTTC.

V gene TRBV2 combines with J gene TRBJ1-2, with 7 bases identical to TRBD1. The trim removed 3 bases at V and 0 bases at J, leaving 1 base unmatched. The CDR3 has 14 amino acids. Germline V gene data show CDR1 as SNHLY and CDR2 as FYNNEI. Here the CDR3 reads CASSETGTNYGYTF. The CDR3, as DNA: TGTGCCAGCAGTGAGACAGGGACTAACTATGGCTACACCTTC.

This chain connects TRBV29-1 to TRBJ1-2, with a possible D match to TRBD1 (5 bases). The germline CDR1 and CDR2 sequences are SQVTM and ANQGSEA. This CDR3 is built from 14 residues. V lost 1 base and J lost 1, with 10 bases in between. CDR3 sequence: CSVEVGTFNYGYTF. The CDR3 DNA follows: TGCAGCGTTGAAGTAGGGACCTTTAACTATGGCTACACCTTC.

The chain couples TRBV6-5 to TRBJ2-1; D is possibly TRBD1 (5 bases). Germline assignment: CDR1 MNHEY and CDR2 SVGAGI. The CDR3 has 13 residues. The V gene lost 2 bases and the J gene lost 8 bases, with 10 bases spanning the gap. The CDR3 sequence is CASSYGRDDEQFF. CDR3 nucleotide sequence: TGTGCCAGCAGTTACGGCAGGGATGATGAGCAGTTCTTC.

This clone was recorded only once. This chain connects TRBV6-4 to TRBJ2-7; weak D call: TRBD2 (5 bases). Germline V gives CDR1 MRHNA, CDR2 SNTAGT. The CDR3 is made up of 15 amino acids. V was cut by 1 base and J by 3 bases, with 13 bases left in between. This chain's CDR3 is CASSDYKRKVYEQYV. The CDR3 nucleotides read TGTGCCAGCAGTGACTATAAGCGGAAGGTCTACGAGCAGTACGTC.

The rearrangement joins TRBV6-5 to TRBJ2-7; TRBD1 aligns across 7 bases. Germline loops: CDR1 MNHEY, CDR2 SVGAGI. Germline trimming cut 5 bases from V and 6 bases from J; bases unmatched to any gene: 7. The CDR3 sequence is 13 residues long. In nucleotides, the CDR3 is TGTGCCAGCAGTCCCGGGACAGTCCGCGAGCAGTACGTC. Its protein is CASSPGTVREQYV.

In DNA, the CDR3 is TGCGCCAGCAGCTTACAGGAATTCAACACTGAAGCTTTCTTT. It encodes CASSLQEFNTEAFF. The chain has TRBV5-1 and TRBJ1-1, with D maybe TRBD1 (5 bases). Deletions cut 2 bases from V and 2 bases from J, with 10 bases between. Per the germline V gene, CDR1 is SGHRS and CDR2 is YFSETQ. This CDR3 has 14 amino acids.